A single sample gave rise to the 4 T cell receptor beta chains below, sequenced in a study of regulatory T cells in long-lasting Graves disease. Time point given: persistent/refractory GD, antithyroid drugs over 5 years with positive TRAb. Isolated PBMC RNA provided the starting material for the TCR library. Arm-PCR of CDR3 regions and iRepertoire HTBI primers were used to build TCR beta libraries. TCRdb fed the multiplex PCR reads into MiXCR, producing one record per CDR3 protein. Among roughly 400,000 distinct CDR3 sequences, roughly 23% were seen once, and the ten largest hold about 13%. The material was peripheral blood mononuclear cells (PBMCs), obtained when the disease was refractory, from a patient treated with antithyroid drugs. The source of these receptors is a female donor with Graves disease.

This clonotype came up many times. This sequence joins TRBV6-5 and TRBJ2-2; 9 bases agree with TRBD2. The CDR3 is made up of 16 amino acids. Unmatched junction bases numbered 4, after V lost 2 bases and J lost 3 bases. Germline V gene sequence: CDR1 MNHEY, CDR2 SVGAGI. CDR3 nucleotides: TGTGCCAGCAGTTACGGCGGGAGGGGGGACACCGGGGAGCTGTTTTTT. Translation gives CASSYGGRGDTGELFF.

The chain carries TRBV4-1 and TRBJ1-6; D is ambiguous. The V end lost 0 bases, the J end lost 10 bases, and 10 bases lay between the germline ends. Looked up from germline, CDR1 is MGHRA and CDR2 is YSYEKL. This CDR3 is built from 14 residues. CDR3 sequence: CASSQDPRWSPLHF. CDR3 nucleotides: TGCGCCAGCAGCCAAGACCCCCGGTGGTCACCCCTCCACTTT.

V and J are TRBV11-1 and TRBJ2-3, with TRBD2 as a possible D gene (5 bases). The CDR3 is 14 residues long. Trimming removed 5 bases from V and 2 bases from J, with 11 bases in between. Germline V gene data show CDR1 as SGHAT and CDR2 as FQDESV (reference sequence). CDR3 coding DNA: TGTGCCAGCAGCCCCACGACTATCACAGATACGCAGTATTTT. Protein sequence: CASSPTTITDTQYF. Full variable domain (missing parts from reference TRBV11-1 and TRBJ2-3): EAEVAQSPRYKITEKSQAVAFWCDPISGHATLYWYRQILGQGPELLVQFQDESVVDDSQLPKDRFSAERLKGVDSTLKIQPAELGDSAMYLCASSPTTITDTQYFGPGTRLTVL.

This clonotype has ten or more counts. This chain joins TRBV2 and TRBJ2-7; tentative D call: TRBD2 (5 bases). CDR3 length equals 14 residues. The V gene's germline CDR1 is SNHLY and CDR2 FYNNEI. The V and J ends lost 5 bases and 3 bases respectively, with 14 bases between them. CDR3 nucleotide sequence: TGTGCCAGCAGTTTCGGACTGGTGAGCTACGAGCAGTACTTC. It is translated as CASSFGLVSYEQYF.